The 31 T cell receptor beta chains below come from one sample, sequenced in a study of T cells in Graves' hyperthyroidism and ophthalmopathy. Authors of the study amplified TCR beta CDR3 regions from RNA transcripts. In the first-round RT-PCR of the TCR CDR3, the HTBI primer set was used. TCRdb used MiXCR to reprocess the multiplex PCR reads, holding one entry per CDR3 protein. The table has 350,000 or so distinct CDR3 sequences, 15% to 20% seen once. Source material: blood. The receptors shown here come from a woman in her thirties or forties with Graves' ophthalmopathy.

This clonotype was found many times. This sequence joins TRBV27 and TRBJ2-2; 9 bases are a match to TRBD2. V was clipped by 5 bases and J by 7 bases; unmatched bases: 8. Germline-derived CDR1 and CDR2 are MNHEY and SMNVEV (reference sequence). The CDR3 has 15 amino acids. The CDR3 reads CASSPLAGAGGELFF. CDR3 sequence (DNA): TGTGCCAGCAGTCCATTAGCGGGAGCGGGCGGGGAGCTGTTTTTT.

This clonotype has a count of ten or more. This sequence joins TRBV28 and TRBJ1-2; D perhaps matches TRBD1 (5 bases). Trimming stripped 5 bases from V and 4 bases from J, with 8 bases between. In germline, CDR1 is MDHEN, CDR2 SYDVKM. The CDR3 is 12 residues long. The CDR3 is CASSNQGYGYTF. Written as DNA, the CDR3 is TGTGCCAGCAGTAACCAGGGCTATGGCTACACCTTC.

This clonotype was counted at least ten times. A read error may explain this, as a much larger clone is one base away. The rearrangement joins TRBV6-5 to TRBJ1-1, with D hard to call. Trimming shortened V by 3 bases and J by 3 bases, and 5 bases separated the two germline ends. The CDR3 length is 12 residues. The V gene's germline CDR1 is MNHEY and CDR2 SVGAGI. CDR3 in DNA: TGTGCCAGCAGTTATGGGGACACTGAAGCTTTCTTT. This encodes CASSYGDTEAFF.

This clonotype appeared many times. This chain connects TRBV28 to TRBJ2-7; D unresolved. Per the germline V gene, CDR1 is MDHEN and CDR2 is SYDVKM. V dropped 3 bases and J dropped 4 bases, with 7 bases sitting between them. This CDR3 has 12 residues. The CDR3 loop reads CASSLAWYEQYF. In DNA form, the CDR3 reads TGTGCCAGCAGTTTGGCTTGGTACGAGCAGTACTTC.

This clonotype was counted ten times or more. The chain recombines TRBV28 with TRBJ2-5; tentative D call: TRBD2 (6 bases). The V gene's germline CDR1 is MDHEN and CDR2 SYDVKM. Trimming pared 7 bases from V and 5 bases from J, leaving 14 bases between. The CDR3 has 13 amino acids. The DNA of the CDR3 is TGTGCCAGCAACTGGGTGGGGAGGGAGACCCAGTACTTC. It is translated as CASNWVGRETQYF.

This clonotype was seen at least ten times. This rearrangement joins TRBV28 to TRBJ1-2; 10 nucleotides match TRBD1. The germline gives CDR1 MDHEN, CDR2 SYDVKM. CDR3 length: 15 amino acids. V was clipped by 5 bases and J by 4 bases; unmatched bases: 7. The CDR3 reads CASSTLGQGFYGYTF. CDR3 DNA: TGTGCCAGCAGTACCCTGGGACAGGGGTTCTATGGCTACACCTTC.

In its sample, this clonotype was seen once. The gene calls are TRBV27 and TRBJ2-5, with D possibly being TRBD2 (7 bases). The V and J ends lost 8 bases and 4 bases respectively, with 23 bases between them. Germline CDR1 MNHEY, CDR2 SMNVEV (reference sequence). This CDR3 contains 16 residues. The CDR3 spells CASCGHPTGGGETQYF. The CDR3 DNA sequence: TGTGCCAGCTGTGGGCACCCGACAGGCGGGGGAGAGACCCAGTACTTC.

This clonotype was observed at least ten times. The V gene is TRBV5-1, the J gene TRBJ2-1, with a possible D match to TRBD1 (6 bases). This CDR3 has 15 amino acids. Germline CDR1 reads SGHRS; CDR2 reads YFSETQ. V was cut by 4 bases and J by 1 base, with 12 bases left in between. The DNA of the CDR3 is TGCGCCAGCAGCCCCCCAGGGGCTTCCTACAATGAGCAGTTCTTC. Translated: CASSPPGASYNEQFF.

The CDR3 region has the DNA TGTGCCAGCAGTTACTACGGGACAGACCCTTACGAGCAGTACTTC. Amino acid sequence: CASSYYGTDPYEQYF. The genes are TRBV6-5 and TRBJ2-7, with 7 bases that match TRBD1. Germline lookup yields CDR1 MNHEY and CDR2 SVGAGI. The ends lost 1 base at V and 4 bases at J; junction bases unmatched: 7. The CDR3 consists of 15 residues.

Concerning this clonotype: Sequence at one end of the junction differs from germline and may be a read error. This chain connects TRBV27 to TRBJ2-7, with D possibly called TRBD1 or TRBD2 (6 bases each). Gene TRBJ2-1 matches the end of the DNA better, so the J call may be wrong. Germline loops: CDR1 MNHEY, CDR2 SMNVEV (reference sequence). The length of the CDR3 is 11 residues. The CDR3 sequence: CAISFGGEQFF. In DNA, the CDR3 is TGTGCCATCAGTTTCGGGGGCGAGCAGTTCTTC.

This clonotype has a single count. V usage is TRBV6-1 and J usage is TRBJ1-1; TRBD1 agrees at 10 bases. The germline CDR1 and CDR2 sequences are MNHNS and SASEGT. Trimming removed 6 bases from V and 7 bases from J; junction bases left unmatched: 17. The length of the CDR3 is 17 residues. The CDR3 reads CASSHPGQGMTWYEAFF. The CDR3 region has the DNA TGTGCCAGCAGCCACCCGGGACAGGGGATGACTTGGTATGAAGCTTTCTTT.

The J gene is TRBJ2-5, the V gene TRBV27, with 11 bases that match TRBD2. The germline V gene encodes CDR1 MNHEY and CDR2 SMNVEV (reference sequence). The CDR3 is made up of 16 amino acids. Germline trimming cut 5 bases from V and 5 bases from J; bases unmatched to any gene: 10. CDR3 DNA: TGTGCCAGCAGTATGCTATTAGCGGGAGGGTTGGAGACCCAGTACTTC. It yields the protein CASSMLLAGGLETQYF.

This clonotype qualifies as medium-sized (0.01 to 0.1%). The rearrangement uses TRBV15 and TRBJ1-1, with TRBD1 matching over 11 bases. After removal of 8 bases from V and 3 bases from J, the junction contained 8 bases not matched to a gene. Looked up from germline, CDR1 is LNHNV and CDR2 is YYDKDF (reference sequence). The CDR3 sequence is 15 residues long. The CDR3 coding sequence is TGTGCCACCCTTCGGAAGGGACAGGGGGACACTGAAGCTTTCTTT. This gives the protein CATLRKGQGDTEAFF.

This clonotype showed up just a few times. This may arise from a read error, as a much more abundant clone is one base away. The chain joins TRBV4-3 to TRBJ1-1; D gene uncertain. The CDR3 loop spans 11 amino acids. Germline-derived CDR1 and CDR2 are LGHNA and YSLEER. The CDR3 reads CASIQAHEAFF. The CDR3 DNA reads TGCGCCAGCATCCAAGCGCATGAAGCTTTCTTT.

The chain recombines TRBV2 with TRBJ2-7; 11 bases fit TRBD2. Trimming removed 5 bases from V and 5 bases from J; junction bases left unmatched: 8. The CDR3 is 15 residues long. Germline CDR1 and CDR2: SNHLY and FYNNEI. This CDR3 is CASSLTSGSTNEQYF. The CDR3 nucleotides are TGTGCCAGCAGTCTCACTAGCGGGAGTACAAACGAGCAGTACTTC.

This clonotype has more than one count but fewer than ten. This rearrangement joins TRBV6-1 to TRBJ1-5; 8 nucleotides match TRBD1. Germline V gene lookup returns CDR1 MNHNS and CDR2 SASEGT. The CDR3 is 13 amino acids. V gave up 7 bases and J gave up 6 bases; unmatched junction bases: 5. The CDR3 loop reads CASNRQGFQPQHF. In DNA, the CDR3 is TGTGCCAGCAACCGACAGGGGTTTCAGCCCCAGCATTTT.

This clonotype was observed many times. The genes are TRBV13 and TRBJ1-2; D unresolved. The CDR3 loop spans 12 amino acids. V gave up 4 bases and J gave up 5 bases, with 8 bases separating them. The germline CDR1 and CDR2 sequences are PRHDT and FYEKMQ (reference sequence). CDR3 sequence (DNA): TGTGCCAGCAGCTCGGGATTTTATGGCTACACCTTC. Translated, it gives CASSSGFYGYTF.

The CDR3 is CASGFSGGADSTFF. The DNA of the CDR3 is TGTGCTAGTGGTTTTTCCGGGGGCGCGGATTCTACTTTCTTT. V gene TRBV12-5 combines with J gene TRBJ1-1, with a tentative D call TRBD1 (6 bases). Germline CDR1 reads LGHNT; CDR2 reads FRNRAP. V was pared by 3 bases and J by 12 bases, with 20 bases between. This CDR3 comprises 14 residues.

In this sample, this clonotype turned up many times. The chain recombines TRBV6-1 with TRBJ2-7; D uncertain. From germline, CDR1 is MNHNS and CDR2 SASEGT. Trimming left V 4 bases short and J 6 bases short, with 10 bases between. The CDR3 sequence is 12 residues long. CDR3: CASSGYLFEQYF. CDR3 bases: TGTGCCAGCAGTGGTTATCTTTTCGAGCAGTACTTC.

This clonotype was observed many times. This rearrangement joins TRBV19 to TRBJ1-3; D is uncertain. V was cut by 9 bases and J by 0 bases, with 9 bases left in between. CDR3 length equals 13 residues. Germline values: CDR1 LNHDA, CDR2 SQIVND (reference sequence). The CDR3 DNA follows: TGTGCCAGCCGGCAAAACTCTGGAAACACCATATATTTT. It encodes CASRQNSGNTIYF.

This clonotype was detected many times. The chain combines TRBV28 with TRBJ2-5, with D uncertain. This CDR3 has 15 residues. CDR1 and CDR2 from the germline V gene are MDHEN and SYDVKM. The V gene lost 6 bases and the J gene lost 7 bases, with 21 bases spanning the gap. The CDR3 protein is CASRDGRSPGGTQYF. The CDR3 DNA is TGTGCCAGCAGGGATGGACGGTCCCCCGGTGGGACCCAGTACTTC.

The chain combines TRBV2 with TRBJ1-2, with 8 bases identical to TRBD1. There are 14 residues in the CDR3. After removal of 3 bases from V and 3 bases from J, the junction contained 3 bases not matched to a gene. Per germline, CDR1 SNHLY and CDR2 FYNNEI. CDR3 residues: CASSDRGRDYGYTF. Written as DNA, the CDR3 is TGTGCCAGCAGTGACAGGGGGCGCGACTATGGCTACACCTTC. Combining the CDR3 with reference TRBV2 and TRBJ1-2 gives the whole variable domain EPEVTQTPSHQVTQMGQEVILRCVPISNHLYFYWYRQILGQKVEFLVSFYNNEISEKSEIFDDQFSVERPDGSNFTLKIRSTKLEDSAMYFCASSDRGRDYGYTFGSGTRLTVV.

V is TRBV28 and J is TRBJ2-7; perhaps D is TRBD1 or TRBD2 (5 bases each). The CDR3 loop spans 14 amino acids. V was shortened by 6 bases and J by 3 bases, with 15 bases between the two germline ends. The germline V gene encodes CDR1 MDHEN and CDR2 SYDVKM. As DNA, the CDR3 is TGTGCCAGCAGCATGGGGACCAAATTCTACGAGCAGTACTTC. Translation: CASSMGTKFYEQYF.

This clonotype has a count of ten or more. The V call is TRBV5-1, the J call TRBJ1-1; TRBD1 aligns across 7 bases. J lost 0 bases, V lost 4 bases, and 3 bases had no gene match. The germline V gene encodes CDR1 SGHRS and CDR2 YFSETQ. The CDR3 contains 14 residues. The CDR3 spells CASSRDSVNTEAFF. The CDR3 DNA reads as TGCGCCAGCAGCCGGGACAGCGTGAACACTGAAGCTTTCTTT.

The sample holds many counts of this clonotype. The chain combines TRBV29-1 with TRBJ2-7; D is possibly TRBD1 (6 bases). Germline loops: CDR1 SQVTM, CDR2 ANQGSEA. The CDR3 loop spans 15 amino acids. Deletions cut 1 base from V and 3 bases from J, with 16 bases between. In nucleotides, the CDR3 is TGCAGCGTTGAAGTACAGGGCACGTCTGGCTACGAGCAGTACTTC. Its protein product is CSVEVQGTSGYEQYF.

CDR3 nucleotide sequence: TGTGCCAGCAGCTTATGGGCGGGAGGAAGGACCTACGAGCAGTACTTC. Translation gives CASSLWAGGRTYEQYF. V gene TRBV7-8 combines with J gene TRBJ2-7, with 8 bases that match TRBD2. This CDR3 has 16 amino acids. With V trimmed by 2 bases and J by 2 bases, 8 bases remained unmatched. Germline assignment: CDR1 SGHVS and CDR2 FQNEAQ. The whole variable domain, remainder taken from reference TRBV7-8 and TRBJ2-7, is GAGVSQSPRYKVAKRGQDVALRCDPISGHVSLFWYQQALGQGPEFLTYFQNEAQLDKSGLPSDRFFAERPEGSVSTLKIQRTQQEDSAVYLCASSLWAGGRTYEQYFGPGTRLTVT.

This clonotype has a handful of counts. The chain is built from TRBV6-5 and TRBJ2-5; 8 bases line up with TRBD2. This CDR3 is 18 amino acids long. The junction had 14 bases not matched to a gene; V was cut back by 0 bases and J by 5 bases. CDR1 and CDR2 (germline): MNHEY, SVGAGI. CDR3 nucleotide sequence: TGTGCCAGCAGTTACTCCCCAGCGGGAGAGTCCCCAGGGGAGACCCAGTACTTC. This encodes CASSYSPAGESPGETQYF.

This rearrangement joins TRBV6-2 or TRBV6-3 to TRBJ1-1; possible D gene TRBD1, 5 bases. The CDR3 is 15 residues long. Germline V gene lookup returns CDR1 MNHEY and CDR2 SVGEGT. The V end was cut by 2 bases, the J end by 0 bases, with 10 bases between. The CDR3 reads CASSYGGRVNTEAFF. The CDR3 DNA reads as TGTGCCAGCAGTTACGGTGGCAGGGTGAACACTGAAGCTTTCTTT.

This clonotype appeared many times. The CDR3 DNA reads TGTGCCAGCAGCGTAGGGCGGCATCTTGAAGCTTTCTTT. It translates to CASSVGRHLEAFF. This rearrangement joins TRBV9 to TRBJ1-1; D uncertain. The CDR3 consists of 13 residues. V lost 0 bases and J 7 bases, leaving 10 bases between the germline ends. Looked up from germline, CDR1 is SGDLS and CDR2 is YYNGEE.

This clonotype was observed at least ten times. The chain has TRBV30 and TRBJ2-5; no firm D call. V lost 2 bases, J lost 7 bases, and 20 bases lay in between. Germline V gene lookup returns CDR1 GTSNPN and CDR2 SVGIG (reference sequence). The CDR3 totals 15 residues. The CDR3 loop is CAWSPLGRRLGTQYF. CDR3 in DNA: TGTGCCTGGAGTCCCCTTGGACGACGTTTGGGGACCCAGTACTTC.

V is TRBV13 and J is TRBJ1-5; no firm D call. The germline V gene encodes CDR1 PRHDT and CDR2 FYEKMQ (reference sequence). V lost 3 bases and J lost 7, with 16 bases in between. This CDR3 contains 15 residues. Here the CDR3 reads CASSLGSGVGQPQHF. The CDR3 bases are TGTGCCAGCAGCTTGGGATCCGGGGTAGGGCAGCCCCAGCATTTT.